This TCR beta chain appears in the sequencing data of a study of a mutant IDH1 vaccine in newly diagnosed glioma. Overall study context: Patients began vaccination 4-6 weeks after radiotherapy alone, or with temozolomide cycles. Earlier care involved radiotherapy, temozolomide, or both, and the majority received both.

Time point in this sample: week 47, end of study. Alongside topical imiquimod, each dose of vaccine comprised 300 ug of mutant IDH1 20-mer peptide. During weeks 1, 3, 5, 7, 11, 15, 19 and 23, patients received eight vaccinations. The method was immunoSEQ multiplex PCR; TCRdb's version includes in-frame clones alone and lacks a portion of them. The sample gives some 38,000 clones, 75% of which show up once; roughly 9.8% is in the top ten. Study-level results: Immune responses arising from the vaccine appeared in more than 90% of patients.

The length of the CDR3 is 13 residues. V shed 6 bases and J shed 6 bases, with 14 bases lying between them. Per germline, CDR1 MNHEY and CDR2 SVGAGI. Remarks on this clone: The target antigen is unknown.

The rearrangement joins TRBV6-5 to TRBJ1-1; no clear D. Sequenced material: PBMCs, taken from a glioma patient whose treatment included an IDH1 peptide vaccine. The sequence derives from a man aged 35 to 55 with glioma. The CDR3 sequence: CASRTQEVAEAFF. The CDR3 region has the DNA TGTGCCAGCAGGACCCAGGAAGTGGCTGAAGCTTTCTTT.